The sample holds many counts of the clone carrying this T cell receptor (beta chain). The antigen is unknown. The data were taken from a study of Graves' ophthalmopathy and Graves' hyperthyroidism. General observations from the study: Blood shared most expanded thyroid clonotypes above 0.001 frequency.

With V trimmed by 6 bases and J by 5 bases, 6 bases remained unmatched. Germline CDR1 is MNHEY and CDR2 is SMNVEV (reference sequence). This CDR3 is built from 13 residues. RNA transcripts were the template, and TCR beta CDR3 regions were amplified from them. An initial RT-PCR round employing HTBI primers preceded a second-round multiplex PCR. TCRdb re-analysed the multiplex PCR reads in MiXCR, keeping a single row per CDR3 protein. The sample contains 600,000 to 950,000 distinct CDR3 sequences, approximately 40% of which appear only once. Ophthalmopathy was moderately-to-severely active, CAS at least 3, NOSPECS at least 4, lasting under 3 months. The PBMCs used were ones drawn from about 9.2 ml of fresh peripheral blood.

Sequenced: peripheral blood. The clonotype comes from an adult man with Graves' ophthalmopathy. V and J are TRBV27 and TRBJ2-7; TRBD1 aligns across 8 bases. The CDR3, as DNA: TGTGCCAGCAGCCCGGACAGGGTACACGAGCAGTACTTC. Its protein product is CASSPDRVHEQYF.